The rows below give T cell receptor beta chains drawn from one sample of a study of regulatory T cells in long-lasting Graves disease. One entry per CDR3 protein, called by TCRdb with MiXCR from the multiplex PCR reads. The sample lists roughly 500,000 distinct CDR3 sequences, 14% occurring once. The same data also contributed to another study, on T cells in Graves' hyperthyroidism and ophthalmopathy.

The material sequenced was peripheral blood mononuclear cells (PBMCs), taken at new diagnosis, from a patient treated with antithyroid drugs. Receptors were obtained from a woman aged 45-65 years with Graves disease. The CDR3 runs from the conserved cysteine through the conserved F or W. D genes are given only for firm matches. A row's size may be missing; if present it is once, few, many or a size class.

V gene,J gene,D gene,clone size,CDR3 DNA,CDR3 protein
TRBV25-1,TRBJ2-3,TRBD1,few,TGTGCCAGCAGTGATTCAGGGGGCGGTTTGACAGATACGCAGTATTTT,CASSDSGGGLTDTQYF
TRBV28,TRBJ2-3,TRBD2,few,TGTGCCAGCAGTTATGGGCGGGGGGCCACAGATACGCAGTATTTT,CASSYGRGATDTQYF
TRBV24-1,TRBJ2-5,TRBD1,-,TGTGCCACCAGTGACTCGTTCAGGGGGCCCAAGACCCAGTACTTC,CATSDSFRGPKTQYF
TRBV28,TRBJ2-5,-,few,TGTGCCAGCAGGCTTGTTGAGACCCAGTACTTC,CASRLVETQYF
TRBV29-1,TRBJ2-1,-,many,TGCAGCGTTGAAGACGAGCGGGTTTTCTCCTACAATGAGCAGTTCTTC,CSVEDERVFSYNEQFF
TRBV16,TRBJ1-2,-,few,TGTGCCAGCAGCCAAAGGTCCGCTGGCGCCGGATACACCTTC,CASSQRSAGAGYTF
TRBV2,TRBJ2-7,TRBD2,many,TGTGCCAGCAGCAATAACCCGGGACTAGTTGAAGAGCAGTACTTC,CASSNNPGLVEEQYF
TRBV3-1,TRBJ1-2,-,many,TGTGCCAGCAGCCATGACAGTCACTATGGCTACACCTTC,CASSHDSHYGYTF
TRBV7-6,TRBJ2-1,TRBD2,many,TGTGCCAGCAGCCCACGGACTAGCGGGAGGGCCATGTACAATGAGCAGTTCTTC,CASSPRTSGRAMYNEQFF
TRBV20-1,TRBJ2-1,TRBD2,many,TGCAGTGCTAGACGGGCGGGAGGGCACAATGAGCAGTTCTTC,CSARRAGGHNEQFF
TRBV4-2,TRBJ1-2,TRBD1,-,TGTGCCAGCAGCCAAGAGGGACAGGGTCTCGTCTATGGCTACACCTTC,CASSQEGQGLVYGYTF
TRBV20-1,TRBJ2-7,-,many,TGCAGTGCCCCGACCAGGGTTATGGCCTACGAGCAGTACTTC,CSAPTRVMAYEQYF